This is a list of T cell receptor beta chains from one sample in a study of cytomegalovirus exposure and HLA in healthy donors. Libraries were prepared by immunoSEQ multiplex PCR; TCRdb keeps only in-frame clonotypes and omits some of them. The sample contains about 190,000 clones, about 80% of which appear only once. The sequenced material came from PBMCs. The receptors were sampled from a boy between 10 and 17 years old in good health and CMV-seronegative. Each CDR3 is given with its conserved first and last residue. D genes are given only for firm matches. Clone size, where shown, is once, few, many, or a class for clones that have expanded.

D gene	clone size	V gene	CDR3 length	J gene	CDR3 protein	CDR3 DNA
NA	NA	TRBV5-6	15	TRBJ2-7	CASSLMAGNPYEQYF	TGTGCCAGCAGCTTAATGGCAGGGAACCCCTACGAGCAGTACTTC
NA	NA	TRBV5-1	15	TRBJ2-7	CASSLVAGAIDEQYF	TGCGCCAGCAGCTTGGTCGCAGGGGCGATCGACGAGCAGTACTTC
NA	NA	TRBV6-5	14	TRBJ1-4	CASTSVRYNEKLFF	TGTGCCAGCACCTCAGTCCGTTATAATGAAAAACTGTTTTTT
NA	NA	TRBV30	11	TRBJ1-1	CAWSGEGGGFF	TGTGCCTGGAGTGGGGAGGGGGGTGGTTTCTTT
NA	NA	TRBV5-1	15	TRBJ2-5	CASSFLQGIGETQYF	TGCGCCAGCAGCTTTCTACAGGGTATTGGAGAGACCCAGTACTTC
NA	NA	TRBV23-1	16	TRBJ2-4	CASHLRRVPTGNIQYF	TGCGCCAGCCACCTACGGCGGGTGCCAACGGGAAACATTCAGTACTTC
NA	NA	TRBV7-8	14	TRBJ1-2	CASSPIMTAYGYTF	TGTGCCAGCAGCCCAATAATGACAGCCTATGGCTACACCTTC
TRBD1	NA	TRBV6-1	14	TRBJ1-1	CASSTRQGNTEAFF	TGTGCCAGCAGTACCCGACAGGGAAACACTGAAGCTTTCTTT
NA	NA	TRBV30	12	TRBJ1-1	CAWSVRRRGAFF	TGTGCCTGGAGTGTACGTCGGAGGGGAGCTTTCTTT
TRBD1	NA	TRBV30	15	TRBJ1-5	CAWSFTGGAYQPQHF	TGTGCCTGGAGCTTTACAGGGGGCGCGTATCAGCCCCAGCATTTT
TRBD2	NA	TRBV30	13	TRBJ2-5	CAWRLAGAETQYF	TGTGCCTGGAGGTTAGCGGGAGCGGAGACCCAGTACTTC
TRBD1	NA	TRBV10-3	13	TRBJ1-2	CAISGTGSYGYTF	TGTGCCATCAGTGGGACAGGATCCTATGGCTACACCTTC
TRBD1	NA	TRBV6-5	15	TRBJ1-6	CASRRGTAYNSPLHF	TGTGCCAGCAGAAGAGGGACAGCCTATAATTCACCCCTCCACTTT
NA	NA	TRBV25-1	15	TRBJ1-1	CASLVKTLSGTEAFF	TGTGCCAGCTTAGTGAAAACCTTATCTGGCACTGAAGCTTTCTTT
NA	NA	TRBV19	14	TRBJ2-5	CASSIDPGRETQYF	TGTGCCAGTAGTATAGATCCGGGAAGGGAGACCCAGTACTTC
NA	NA	TRBV6-1	15	TRBJ1-5	CASSVDRRVNQPQHF	TGTGCCAGCAGTGTGGACAGACGGGTCAATCAGCCCCAGCATTTT
TRBD1	few	TRBV5-1	17	TRBJ2-3	CASSSDSTGTGTDTQYF	TGCGCCAGCAGCTCCGACTCGACAGGGACGGGGACAGATACGCAGTATTTT